This T cell receptor (beta chain) emerged from a study of T cell responses to AZD1222 COVID-19 vaccine. Study conclusions and caveats: Samples come after the peak T cell response, not at day 14.

In the case of this clone: The target antigen is unknown.

The CDR3 has 13 amino acids. Germline assignment: CDR1 SGHAT and CDR2 FQDESV (reference sequence). V dropped 3 bases and J dropped 5 bases, with 10 bases sitting between them. Here immunoSEQ multiplex PCR was the method, and the copy in TCRdb shows in-frame clones only, minus some. Of 160,000 or so clones in the sample, around nine tenths were seen once. The chain carries TRBV11-1 and TRBJ2-5; unclear D gene. The specimen comprised peripheral blood, sampled on day 0 of AZD1222 vaccination. This receptor was obtained from an adult in good health. CDR3 sequence reads: CASSLGYSETQYF. The CDR3 coding sequence is TGTGCCAGCAGCTTGGGGTACTCGGAGACCCAGTACTTC.